A selection of T cell receptor beta chains follows, all from one sample in a study of neurological immune-mediated disorders. A single record per CDR3 protein comes from TCRdb applying MiXCR to the 5' RACE reads. The table includes around 19,000 distinct CDR3 sequences, about 11% detected once. Material for sequencing was CD8+ T cells from blood. The receptors come from a woman aged 45-65 years in good health. Both conserved end residues are part of each CDR3. The D gene is left open where the match is weak. Some rows mark clone size as missing; the rest say once, few, many or name a class of expanded clone.

size: many; J: TRBJ1-1; V: TRBV7-2; D: NA; CDR3: CASRLSDGHTEAFF; DNA: TGTGCCAGCAGACTTAGCGATGGCCACACTGAAGCTTTCTTT
size: many; J: TRBJ2-2; V: TRBV5-1; D: NA; CDR3: CASSLRQGLNTGELFF; DNA: TGCGCCAGCAGCTTGAGACAGGGACTTAACACCGGGGAGCTGTTTTTT
size: many; J: TRBJ2-1; V: TRBV18; D: NA; CDR3: CASSPTKAKNSYNEQFF; DNA: TGTGCCAGCTCACCAACGAAGGCGAAGAACTCCTACAATGAGCAGTTCTTC
size: many; J: TRBJ2-7; V: TRBV9; D: NA; CDR3: CASSVEGVPSYEQYF; DNA: TGTGCCAGCAGCGTAGAAGGGGTCCCCTCCTACGAGCAGTACTTC
size: many; J: TRBJ2-3; V: TRBV28; D: TRBD1; CDR3: CASSFYRTGSDTQYF; DNA: TGTGCCAGCAGTTTCTACCGGACAGGATCAGATACGCAGTATTTT
size: many; J: TRBJ2-1; V: TRBV5-1; D: NA; CDR3: CASSLVWDGLNEQFF; DNA: TGCGCCAGCAGCTTGGTTTGGGACGGTCTAAATGAGCAGTTCTTC
size: many; J: TRBJ1-1; V: TRBV27; D: TRBD1; CDR3: CASRHGQAVAFF; DNA: TGTGCCAGCAGACACGGACAGGCCGTAGCTTTCTTT
size: many; J: TRBJ1-5; V: TRBV12-3/TRBV12-4; D: NA; CDR3: CASSAPGLRANQPQHF; DNA: TGTGCCAGCAGTGCACCGGGCCTCAGGGCCAATCAGCCCCAGCATTTT
size: many; J: TRBJ1-1; V: TRBV6-5; D: NA; CDR3: CASSYGKGTEAFF; DNA: TGTGCCAGCAGTTACGGCAAGGGGACTGAAGCTTTCTTT
size: many; J: TRBJ2-1; V: TRBV27; D: TRBD1; CDR3: CASSLSRTGKNEQFF; DNA: TGTGCCAGCAGTTTATCTCGGACAGGGAAGAATGAGCAGTTCTTC
size: many; J: TRBJ2-7; V: TRBV18; D: NA; CDR3: CASSPEAGRPYEQYF; DNA: TGTGCCAGCTCTCCGGAGGCAGGGAGACCTTACGAGCAGTACTTC
size: many; J: TRBJ1-6; V: TRBV27; D: TRBD1; CDR3: CASSSFSRTGSDNSPLHF; DNA: TGTGCCAGCAGTTCATTCTCAAGGACAGGCTCGGATAATTCACCCCTCCACTTT
size: many; J: TRBJ2-7; V: TRBV29-1; D: NA; CDR3: CSVVTAVSSYEQYF; DNA: TGCAGCGTTGTGACAGCGGTAAGCTCCTACGAGCAGTACTTC
size: many; J: TRBJ2-3; V: TRBV5-1; D: TRBD1; CDR3: CASSSGTGTSTDTQYF; DNA: TGCGCCAGCAGCTCCGGGACAGGGACTAGCACAGATACGCAGTATTTT
size: many; J: TRBJ2-7; V: TRBV25-1; D: NA; CDR3: CASSEWGRGGAYEQYF; DNA: TGTGCCAGCAGTGAATGGGGAAGGGGGGGGGCTTACGAGCAGTACTTC
size: many; J: TRBJ2-7; V: TRBV18; D: NA; CDR3: CASSPGPSYEQYF; DNA: TGTGCCAGCTCACCGGGGCCCTCCTACGAGCAGTACTTC
size: medium-sized; J: TRBJ2-2; V: TRBV3-1; D: NA; CDR3: CASSQERQGMRNTGELFF; DNA: TGTGCCAGCAGCCAAGAGCGGCAGGGGATGCGGAACACCGGGGAGCTGTTTTTT
size: many; J: TRBJ2-7; V: TRBV29-1; D: TRBD2; CDR3: CSVEGDGRLAGGYEQYF; DNA: TGCAGCGTTGAGGGGGACGGGCGACTAGCGGGAGGCTACGAGCAGTACTTC
size: many; J: TRBJ2-7; V: TRBV29-1; D: NA; CDR3: CSVGVSGGYEQYF; DNA: TGCAGCGTTGGGGTAAGCGGTGGCTACGAGCAGTACTTC
size: many; J: TRBJ1-5; V: TRBV9; D: NA; CDR3: CASSVGLSAVNQPQHF; DNA: TGTGCCAGCAGCGTAGGACTATCTGCCGTCAATCAGCCCCAGCATTTT
size: many; J: TRBJ1-5; V: TRBV18; D: NA; CDR3: CASSPPGMGGSNQPQHF; DNA: TGTGCCAGCTCACCACCGGGGATGGGAGGGAGCAATCAGCCCCAGCATTTT
size: many; J: TRBJ2-3; V: TRBV7-3; D: TRBD1; CDR3: CASKATGGGGDTQYF; DNA: TGTGCCAGCAAGGCTACAGGGGGCGGAGGGGATACGCAGTATTTT
size: many; J: TRBJ2-4; V: TRBV29-1; D: NA; CDR3: CSVWEAAKNIQYF; DNA: TGCAGCGTTTGGGAGGCAGCCAAAAACATTCAGTACTTC
size: many; J: TRBJ2-7; V: TRBV5-8; D: TRBD1; CDR3: CASSFSGGLPTSYEQYF; DNA: TGTGCCAGCAGCTTCTCAGGGGGCCTACCTACCTCCTACGAGCAGTACTTC
size: few; J: TRBJ2-7; V: TRBV15; D: TRBD1; CDR3: CATSRDRGPYEQYF; DNA: TGTGCCACCAGCAGGGACAGGGGGCCGTACGAGCAGTACTTC
size: many; J: TRBJ2-1; V: TRBV4-1; D: NA; CDR3: CASSQGPESYNEQFF; DNA: TGCGCCAGCAGCCAAGGACCGGAGTCCTACAATGAGCAGTTCTTC
size: many; J: TRBJ1-3; V: TRBV2; D: TRBD1; CDR3: CASSDFTETGTAEHTIYF; DNA: TGTGCCAGCAGCGACTTTACGGAAACCGGGACAGCCGAACACACCATATATTTT
size: NA; J: TRBJ2-1; V: TRBV27; D: NA; CDR3: CASSLKWQGDEQFF; DNA: TGTGCCAGCAGTTTAAAGTGGCAGGGAGATGAGCAGTTCTTC